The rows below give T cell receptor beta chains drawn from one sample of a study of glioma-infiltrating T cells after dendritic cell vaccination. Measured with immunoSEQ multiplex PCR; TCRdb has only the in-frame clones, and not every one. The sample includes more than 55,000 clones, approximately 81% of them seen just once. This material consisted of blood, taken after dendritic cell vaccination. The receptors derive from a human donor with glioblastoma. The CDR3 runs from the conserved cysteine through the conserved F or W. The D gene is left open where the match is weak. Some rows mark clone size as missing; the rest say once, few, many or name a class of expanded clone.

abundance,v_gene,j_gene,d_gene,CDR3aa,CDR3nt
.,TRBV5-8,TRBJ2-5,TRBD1,CASRTGEETQYF,TGTGCCAGCCGGACAGGAGAAGAGACCCAGTACTTC
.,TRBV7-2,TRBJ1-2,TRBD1,CASSTSQGAVYGYTF,TGTGCCAGCAGCACCAGTCAGGGGGCGGTTTATGGCTACACCTTC
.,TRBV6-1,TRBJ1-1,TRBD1,CASTLPQGVIEAFF,TGTGCCAGCACCCTCCCACAGGGGGTGATAGAAGCTTTCTTT
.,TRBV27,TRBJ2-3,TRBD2,CASSLKGRYGGGAGDTQYF,TGTGCCAGCAGTTTAAAGGGTCGTTACGGCGGGGGGGCCGGGGATACGCAGTATTTT
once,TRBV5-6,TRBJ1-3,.,CASSSTLDIPGNTIYF,TGTGCCAGCAGCTCAACCCTGGACATTCCTGGAAACACCATATATTTT
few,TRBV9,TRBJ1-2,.,CASSVDRPGMGGYTF,TGTGCCAGCAGCGTAGATCGGCCAGGGATGGGTGGCTACACCTTC
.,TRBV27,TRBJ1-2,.,CASSSFFGQNYGYTF,TGTGCCAGCAGTTCTTTTTTCGGACAGAACTATGGCTACACCTTC
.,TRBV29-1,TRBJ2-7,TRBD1,CSVGGQGLEQYF,TGCAGCGTTGGGGGACAGGGCCTCGAGCAGTACTTC
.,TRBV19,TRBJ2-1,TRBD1,CASSIGGDRVFYSDNEQFF,TGTGCCAGTAGTATAGGGGGGGACAGGGTGTTTTACTCCGACAATGAGCAGTTCTTC
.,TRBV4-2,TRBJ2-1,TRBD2,CASSPGLAGGQVDEQFF,TGTGCCAGCAGCCCTGGACTAGCGGGGGGGCAGGTCGATGAGCAGTTCTTC
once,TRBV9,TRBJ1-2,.,CASSVGPGLGNYGYTF,TGTGCCAGCAGCGTAGGCCCAGGGTTAGGTAACTATGGCTACACCTTC
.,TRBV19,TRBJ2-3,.,CASSVPTGRKETDTQYF,TGTGCCAGTAGTGTTCCGACAGGGAGGAAGGAAACAGATACGCAGTATTTT
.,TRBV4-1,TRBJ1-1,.,CASSQPRDHTEAFF,TGCGCCAGCAGCCAACCCAGGGATCACACTGAAGCTTTCTTT
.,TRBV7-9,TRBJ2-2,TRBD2,CASSPSGGGNYLSGELFF,TGTGCCAGCAGCCCGTCCGGCGGGGGAAATTACTTATCCGGGGAGCTGTTTTTT
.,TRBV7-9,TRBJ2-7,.,CASSLAGRVPSYEQYF,TGTGCCAGCAGCTTAGCGGGGCGCGTGCCCTCCTACGAGCAGTACTTC
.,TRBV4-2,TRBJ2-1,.,CASSQVSVYEQFF,TGTGCCAGCAGCCAAGTCTCTGTATATGAGCAGTTCTTC
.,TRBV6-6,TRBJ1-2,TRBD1,CASSLTPRDRGGGYTF,TGTGCCAGCAGCTTGACCCCCCGGGACAGGGGAGGCGGCTACACCTTC
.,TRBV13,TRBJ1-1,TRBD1,CASSRDRGDTEAFF,TGTGCCAGCAGCCGGGACAGGGGGGACACTGAAGCTTTCTTT
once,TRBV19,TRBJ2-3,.,CASTPGHSTDTQYF,TGTGCCAGTACTCCGGGACACTCCACAGATACGCAGTATTTT
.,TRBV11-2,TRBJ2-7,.,CASSQTTGIYEQYF,TGCGCCAGCAGCCAAACGACAGGTATATACGAGCAGTACTTC
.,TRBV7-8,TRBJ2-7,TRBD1,CASSRPPGQGYEQYF,TGTGCCAGCAGCCGCCCTCCGGGACAGGGCTACGAGCAGTACTTC
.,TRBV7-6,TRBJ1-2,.,CASSPWAGSVNYGYTF,TGTGCCAGCAGCCCTTGGGCAGGTTCGGTTAACTATGGCTACACCTTC
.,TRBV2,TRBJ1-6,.,CASSADSTRNSPLHF,TGTGCCAGCAGCGCGGACAGTACAAGAAATTCCCCCCTCCACTTT
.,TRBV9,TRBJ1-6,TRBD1,CASSVAGQGYSPLHF,TGTGCCAGCAGCGTAGCCGGACAGGGTTACTCACCCCTCCACTTT
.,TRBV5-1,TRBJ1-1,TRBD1,CASSLTGDPEAFF,TGCGCCAGCAGCTTAACAGGGGACCCTGAAGCTTTCTTT
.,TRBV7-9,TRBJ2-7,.,CASTYAGDYYEQYF,TGTGCCAGCACCTATGCAGGGGACTACTACGAGCAGTACTTC
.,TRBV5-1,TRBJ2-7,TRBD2,CASSLVGTSGSYEQYF,TGCGCCAGCAGCTTGGTGGGAACTAGCGGCTCCTACGAGCAGTACTTC
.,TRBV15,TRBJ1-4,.,CATSRDISGNEKLFF,TGTGCCACCAGCAGAGATATCTCGGGAAATGAAAAACTGTTTTTT
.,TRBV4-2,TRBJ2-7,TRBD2,CASSQEGGYEQYF,TGTGCCAGCAGCCAAGAGGGGGGGTACGAGCAGTACTTC
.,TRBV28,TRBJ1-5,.,CASTSQNQPQHF,TGTGCCAGCACATCGCAGAATCAGCCCCAGCATTTT
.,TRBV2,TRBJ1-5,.,CASSRSRTNQPQHF,TGTGCCAGCAGTAGGAGCAGAACCAATCAGCCCCAGCATTTT
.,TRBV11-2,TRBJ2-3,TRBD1,CASSLGQGVTDTQYF,TGTGCCAGCAGCTTAGGACAGGGGGTCACAGATACGCAGTATTTT
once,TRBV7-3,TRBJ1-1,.,CASSLGGPNTEAFF,TGTGCCAGCAGCTTAGGAGGGCCGAACACTGAAGCTTTCTTT
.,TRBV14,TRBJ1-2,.,CASSQVGVYGYTF,TGTGCCAGCAGCCAAGTCGGGGTCTATGGCTACACCTTC
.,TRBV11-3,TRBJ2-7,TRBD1,CASSPGQGSSYEQYF,TGTGCCAGCAGCCCGGGACAGGGAAGCTCCTACGAGCAGTACTTC
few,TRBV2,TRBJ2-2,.,CASMKDWTNTGELFF,TGTGCCAGCATGAAGGACTGGACGAACACCGGGGAGCTGTTTTTT
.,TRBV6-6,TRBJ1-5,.,CASSYSREGQPQHF,TGTGCCAGCAGTTACTCAAGGGAGGGTCAGCCCCAGCATTTT
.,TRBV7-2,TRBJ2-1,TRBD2,CASSPGTSGAWEFF,TGTGCCAGCAGCCCCGGGACTAGCGGGGCCTGGGAGTTCTTC
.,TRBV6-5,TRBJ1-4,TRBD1,CASSYRGTGDEKLFF,TGTGCCAGCAGTTACAGGGGGACAGGGGATGAAAAACTGTTTTTT
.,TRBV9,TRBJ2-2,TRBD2,CASSVEAGGAETGELFF,TGTGCCAGCAGCGTAGAGGCGGGGGGCGCCGAGACCGGGGAGCTGTTTTTT
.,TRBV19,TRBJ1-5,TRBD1,CASSIDWGQDPYSNQPQHF,TGTGCCAGTAGTATAGATTGGGGACAGGATCCATATAGCAATCAGCCCCAGCATTTT
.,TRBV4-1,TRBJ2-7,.,CASSVDWRETSYEQYF,TGCGCCAGCAGCGTAGACTGGCGTGAAACTTCCTACGAGCAGTACTTC
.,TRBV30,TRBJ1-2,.,CAWSAGLDYGYTF,TGTGCCTGGAGTGCGGGACTTGATTATGGCTACACCTTC
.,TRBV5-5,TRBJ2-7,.,CASSQTDPSEQYF,TGTGCCAGCAGCCAGACTGACCCGTCCGAGCAGTACTTC